The present entry profiles one T cell receptor beta chain with its context. This clonotype was detected only a few times. The antigen it binds to is not known. Qualities for individual bases were not recorded, and no much larger clone is one base off. V is pared back by 5 bases and J by 4 bases, with 11 bases lying between the germline termini. The CDR3, cysteine through phenylalanine, is 13 amino acids long. The CDR3 DNA has 39 bases and is translated from base 1. Reading the germline V gene gives CDR1 SGHTA and CDR2 FQGNSA. The library was prepared using multiplex PCR. The reads were generated on an Illumina HiSeq 4000. iRepertoire HTBI primers and Arm-PCR amplification of CDR3 regions were used to construct TCR beta libraries. Before sequencing, the PCR products underwent gel purification. Per the source publication's procedure: Gene usage analysis of CDR3 amino acid clonotypes used the 55 to 65 TRBV and about 14 TRBJ segments found across samples. COPE and FqMerger were used to merge filtered high-quality paired reads into contigs. BLAST was used to align contigs to IMGT TRBV, TRBD and TRBJ reference genes, and CDR3 was defined according to IMGT. Clonotypes above 0.1% frequency were classified as highly expanded clones. Repertoire diversity was measured by Shannon entropy, and V-J evenness by the Gini coefficient. A clonotype was considered public if more than one individual shared it. In TCRdb, the public reads were trimmed at Q25 with fastp and aligned with MiXCR, with productive beta chains retained. Each entry is one CDR3 protein sequence, shown with its most common DNA and genes. It is TCRdb's table, rather than the study itself, that gives the V and J calls and clone size. The sample includes roughly 530,000 distinct CDR3 sequences, with roughly a sixth observed a single time. Roughly 25% of the sample is taken by the ten largest.

The data belong to a study of regulatory T cells in long-lasting Graves disease (dated by TCRdb to about 2021). A note on the overall study: Antithyroid drugs had been taken for less than 3 months by newly diagnosed Graves' disease patients. Persistent Graves' disease patients were compared with newly diagnosed Graves' disease patients by peripheral blood TCR sequencing and RNA sequencing. The study took place in China and was registered as a clinical trial. TCR sequencing covered approximately 13 persistent and approximately 20 newly diagnosed Graves' disease patients, around 33 samples in total. Study-level results and caveats: Only peripheral blood was studied, because thyroid tissue, the primary lesion, was inaccessible. Persistent Graves' disease patients showed lower TCR Shannon entropy and fewer highly expanded clones than newly diagnosed patients, suggesting clonal expansion. The authors acknowledged the small sample size as a limitation that may reduce accuracy. Sequencing and analysis were restricted to the TCR beta chain. A larger number of public clonotypes was shared among persistent patients (fewer than 3,000) than among newly diagnosed patients (roughly 930). Preferential use of TRBV28, TRBJ1-2 and TRBJ2-5 was observed in persistent disease, whereas TRBV20-1 and TRBJ2-1 were favored in newly diagnosed disease.

The time point label on this specimen signifies: newly diagnosed GD, antithyroid drugs for less than 3 months. RNA was extracted from PBMCs in TRIzol for both TCR sequencing and RNA sequencing. Graves' disease was diagnosed according to American Thyroid Association guidelines. The patients came from an endocrinology department in Xi'an, China. Each patient gave about 8.1 milliliters of peripheral blood, collected in an EDTA anticoagulant tube. Ficoll Paque Plus density gradient separation was used to isolate PBMCs, and no further T cell sorting was done. An Agilent 2100 Bioanalyzer and agarose gel were used to check RNA quality, and a NanoDrop 2000 was used to measure RNA concentration. These data were likewise used in another study, on T cells in Graves' hyperthyroidism and ophthalmopathy. The second source states: A patient counted as having stable Graves' hyperthyroidism if no progression to ophthalmopathy occurred over 18 months of follow-up. Hyperthyroidism patients were newly diagnosed, had a disease duration of under 2 months, and were aged 18 to 65 years. Exclusion was applied to patients with uncontrolled infections, other autoimmune diseases, pregnancy or lactation. Diagnoses were established on the basis of clinical symptoms, serum thyroxine and TRAb, thyroid ultrasound, and orbital computed tomography. The first round of RT-PCR for the TCR CDR3 was performed with the HTBI primer set and the Qiagen OneStep RT-PCR kit. Blood samples also contained most of the expanded thyroid clonotypes (frequency above 0.001), which suggests that blood repertoires may reflect thyroid immune responses. In cross-validation, a model built on a 13 V-J signature told ophthalmopathy apart from stable hyperthyroidism with 85% to 90% sensitivity and roughly 82% specificity, and in testing the same model reached 80%/75%. In validation, the model predicted progression to ophthalmopathy a median of roughly 6.5 months before onset, with roughly 71% sensitivity and roughly 77% specificity. To identify distinguishing TCR V-J signatures, a discovery cohort of about 100 patients was used, comprising under 45 with Graves' ophthalmopathy and some 57 with stable Graves' hyperthyroidism. An independent validation cohort of fewer than 20 hyperthyroidism patients and approximately 15 patients who later progressed to ophthalmopathy tested prospective prediction of ophthalmopathy. For training and testing, the 80 to 100 patients in the discovery cohort were randomly divided in a 7:3 ratio. The study also compared thyroid tissue and blood T-cell repertoires from over 5 Graves' hyperthyroidism patients. Following sampling, methimazole starting at 30 mg daily was given to hyperthyroidism patients, and high-dose intravenous methylprednisolone was given to ophthalmopathy patients. Libraries were constructed in a second round of multiplex PCR, after which size selection and purification were performed. The libraries were sequenced on an Illumina HiSeq2000 using paired-end 100 bp reads. SOAPnuke was used to process the raw data, removing reads that contained adapters or uncalled bases, had a mean Phred below 15, or lacked an exact match to the constant primer or identifier. High-quality paired reads were merged with COPE v1.2.5, and unique nucleotide sequences were defined as clonotypes. MiTCR v1.1 was used to align clonotypes to the IMGT TRBV, TRBD and TRBJ reference segments. The analysis was restricted to V-J combinations with a frequency above 0.0001, which together covered 99.2% of the repertoires. The TCS score was defined as the ratio of F50 (clonal expansion) to E x V (chaos), calculated using BLOSUM62-based TCRdist between CDR3 peptides within each V-J. Welch's t-statistics and random forest reduced around 520 V-J features to roughly 13, which were used in a naive Bayes classifier (R e1071). Sample size was not statistically predetermined, and blinding of investigators to group allocation was not performed. The paper reports TCR Vbeta CDR3 sequencing of some 140 peripheral blood samples: 43 ophthalmopathy, under 85 hyperthyroidism and around 17 progressor patients.

The chain links TRBV7-2 with TRBJ1-2; no D gene call is confident. The sample here was peripheral blood mononuclear cells (PBMCs), taken at new diagnosis, from a patient treated with antithyroid drugs. This TCR derives from a middle-aged woman with Graves disease. Donor details come from another sample of the same person, matched by shared clones. The CDR3 reads CASSTSSGYGYTF. The DNA is TGTGCCAGCAGCACCTCCAGCGGCTATGGCTACACCTTC.